Many counts were recorded for the clone carrying this TCR beta chain. Its antigen remains unknown. The sample originates from a study of regulatory T cells in long-lasting Graves disease. Noted time point: newly diagnosed GD, antithyroid drugs for less than 3 months. Scientists built the TCR library using RNA that was extracted from PBMCs. Study findings and constraints: Segments TRBV28, TRBJ1-2 and TRBJ2-5 showed preferential usage in persistent disease.

Building of the TCR beta libraries involved iRepertoire HTBI primers and Arm-PCR of CDR3 regions. TCRdb reanalysed the multiplex PCR reads using MiXCR and keeps one entry per CDR3 protein. The sample holds 400,000 to 550,000 distinct CDR3 sequences, 14% to 15% seen once. The CDR3 is 15 amino acids. Germline values: CDR1 SEHNR, CDR2 FQNEAQ (reference sequence). V gave up 5 bases and J gave up 3 bases; unmatched junction bases: 4. This same sample was also part of a study on T cells in Graves' hyperthyroidism and ophthalmopathy. In that study: Blood also carried most thyroid clonotypes expanded above 0.001. From stable hyperthyroidism, ophthalmopathy was set apart by a 13 V-J model.

This material consisted of peripheral blood mononuclear cells (PBMCs), taken at new diagnosis, from a patient treated with antithyroid drugs. The source of this sequence is a woman aged 25 to 39 with Graves disease. V is TRBV7-9 and J is TRBJ2-7, with TRBD2 matching over 13 bases. The CDR3 DNA reads TGTGCCAGCAGCCGGACTAGCGGGAGAATCTACGAGCAGTACTTC. It encodes CASSRTSGRIYEQYF.